Sequencing of this T cell receptor (delta chain) was carried out in a study of gamma-delta T cells after stem cell transplantation. Remarks on this clone: Given a far larger clone just one base away, this is likely a sequencing read error.

The CDR3 runs to 19 residues. CDR1 GEAIGNYY and CDR2 EKD come from the germline V gene. TCRdb re-processed the RT-PCR reads using CATT. The table includes more than 2,000 delta-chain clones, roughly 33% detected once. The chain carries TRDV2 and TRDJ1; 9 bases are a match to TRDD3. The clonotype was recovered from a human donor. It is not recorded whose cells these are; they may come from a transplant donor. Sequencing was carried out using gamma-delta T cells. The CDR3 spells CACDSPFTGGTGGTDKPIF. The CDR3 coding sequence is TGTGCCTGTGACTCCCCCTTTACTGGGGGAACCGGGGGCACCGATAAACCCATCTTT.